The 9 T cell receptor beta chains given below trace back to one sample, sequenced in a study of response to subunit inactivated influenza vaccine. MiXCR, run by TCRdb on the RT-PCR reads, gives a single entry per CDR3 protein. The repertoire consists of around 520,000 distinct CDR3 sequences, with roughly 23% occurring once and the leading ten covering under 2.5%. The source was CD4+ T cells sorted from PBMCs, collected roughly 5 days after vaccination. These receptors originate from a man between 50 and 59 years old who received an inactivated influenza vaccine.

This clonotype was picked up a small number of times. The V gene is TRBV4-3, the J gene TRBJ1-1; tentatively, D is TRBD1 (5 bases). Germline-derived CDR1 and CDR2 are LGHNA and YSLEER. V lost 0 bases and J lost 10, with 15 bases in between. The CDR3 consists of 14 residues. CDR3: CASSQERGTGGAFF. The CDR3, as DNA: TGCGCCAGCAGCCAAGAAAGGGGCACGGGGGGAGCTTTCTTT.

The rearrangement uses TRBV9 and TRBJ2-3, with 9 bases lining up with TRBD1. This CDR3 spans 16 amino acids. Trimming removed 1 base from V and 6 bases from J; junction bases left unmatched: 9. Germline V gene lookup returns CDR1 SGDLS and CDR2 YYNGEE. CDR3 protein: CASSVSPGQGSDTQYF. In DNA, the CDR3 is TGTGCCAGCAGCGTATCCCCTGGACAGGGGTCGGATACGCAGTATTTT.

In the case of this clonotype: Germline is not matched at one junction end, which may reflect a read error. V usage is TRBV7-9 and J usage is TRBJ2-1; D unclear. This CDR3 contains 13 residues. In germline, CDR1 is SEHNR, CDR2 FQNEAQ (reference sequence). The CDR3 here is CASSPSLVMSQLF. CDR3 coding DNA: TGTGCCAGCAGCCCCTCGTTAGTTATGAGTCAGCTCTTC.

The rearrangement uses TRBV7-9 and TRBJ1-1; D is ambiguous. Trimming removed 2 bases at V and 2 bases at J, with 9 bases between. The CDR3 sequence is 14 residues long. Germline V lookup: CDR1 SEHNR, CDR2 FQNEAQ (reference sequence). CDR3 in amino acids: CASSLHEGNTEAFF. Written as DNA, the CDR3 is TGTGCCAGCAGCTTACATGAGGGTAACACTGAAGCTTTCTTT. Using reference TRBV7-9 and TRBJ1-1 for the parts outside the CDR3, the full variable domain is DTGVSQNPRHKITKRGQNVTFRCDPISEHNRLYWYRQTLGQGPEFLTYFQNEAQLEKSRLLSDRFSAERPKGSFSTLEIQRTEQGDSAMYLCASSLHEGNTEAFFGQGTRLTVV.

The rearrangement links TRBV28 to TRBJ2-6, with 12 bases matching TRBD2. Looked up from germline, CDR1 is MDHEN and CDR2 is SYDVKM. The CDR3 contains 20 residues. J was trimmed by 1 base and V by 6 bases; bases with no gene match: 13. DNA of the CDR3: TGTGCCAGCAGCCCATGGTCGGATACTAGCGGGAGGTCTGGGGCCAACGTCCTGACTTTC. Translation gives CASSPWSDTSGRSGANVLTF.

The chain employs TRBV7-6 and TRBJ2-6; TRBD1 matches at 8 bases. CDR1 is SGHVS, CDR2 FNYEAQ, per germline. The CDR3 has 19 amino acids. Trimming took 3 bases from V and 0 from J; bases not matched to a gene: 10. CDR3 nucleotide sequence: TGTGCCAGCAGCTTGGTGCCTAACAGGGGGAGCTCTGGGGCCAACGTCCTGACTTTC. This gives the protein CASSLVPNRGSSGANVLTF.

V usage is TRBV28 and J usage is TRBJ2-4; TRBD1 agrees at 9 bases. Germline values: CDR1 MDHEN, CDR2 SYDVKM. The CDR3 runs to 14 residues. After removal of 8 bases from V and 5 bases from J, the junction contained 7 bases not matched to a gene. The CDR3 here is CASCPGQGQNIQYF. In DNA form, the CDR3 reads TGTGCCAGCTGTCCGGGACAGGGTCAAAACATTCAGTACTTC.

The rearrangement joins TRBV4-3 to TRBJ1-6; D may be TRBD1 (6 bases). The CDR3 is 15 residues long. Trimming took off 4 bases at V and 14 bases at J, with 21 bases between the two ends. Germline-derived CDR1 and CDR2 are LGHNA and YSLEER. The CDR3 coding sequence is TGCGCCAGCAGCCGGTTAGGAGGGGGGCTCAGTGCCCTCCACTTT. Translated, it gives CASSRLGGGLSALHF.

The chain employs TRBV5-1 and TRBJ2-1, with D possibly TRBD2 on 6 matching bases. The V end lost 0 bases, the J end lost 7 bases, and 11 bases lay between the germline ends. The CDR3 runs to 14 residues. From germline, CDR1 is SGHRS and CDR2 YFSETQ. The CDR3 DNA sequence: TGCGCCAGCAGCTTGGGGCGACTAGGGAATGAGCAGTTCTTC. It is translated as CASSLGRLGNEQFF.